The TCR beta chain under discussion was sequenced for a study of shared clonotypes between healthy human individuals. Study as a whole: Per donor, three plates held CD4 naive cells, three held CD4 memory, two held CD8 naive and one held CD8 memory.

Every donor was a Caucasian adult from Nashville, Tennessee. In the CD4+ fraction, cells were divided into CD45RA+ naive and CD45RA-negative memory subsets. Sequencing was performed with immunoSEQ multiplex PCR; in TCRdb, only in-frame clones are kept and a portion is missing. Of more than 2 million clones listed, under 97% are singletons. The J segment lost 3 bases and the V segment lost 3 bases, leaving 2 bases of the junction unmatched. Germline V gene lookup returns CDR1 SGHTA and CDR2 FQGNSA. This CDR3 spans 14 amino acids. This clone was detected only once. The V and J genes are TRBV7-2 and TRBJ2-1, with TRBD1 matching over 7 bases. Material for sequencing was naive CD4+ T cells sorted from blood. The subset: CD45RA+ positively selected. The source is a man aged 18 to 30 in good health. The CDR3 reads CASSLDRSYNEQFF. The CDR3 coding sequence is TGTGCCAGCAGCTTGGACAGGAGCTACAATGAGCAGTTCTTC.